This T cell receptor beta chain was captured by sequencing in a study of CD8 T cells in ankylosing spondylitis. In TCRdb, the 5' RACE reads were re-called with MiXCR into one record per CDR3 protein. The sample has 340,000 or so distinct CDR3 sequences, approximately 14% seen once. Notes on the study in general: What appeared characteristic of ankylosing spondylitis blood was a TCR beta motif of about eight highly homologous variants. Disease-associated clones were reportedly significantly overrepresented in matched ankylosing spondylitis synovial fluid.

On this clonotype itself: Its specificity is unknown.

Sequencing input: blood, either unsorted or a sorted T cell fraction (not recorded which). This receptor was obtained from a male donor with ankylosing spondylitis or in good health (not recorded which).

The CDR3 DNA reads TGCGCCAGCAGCCCATCCCGGGGGTGGGCGTACGAGCAGTACTTC. This gives the protein CASSPSRGWAYEQYF. This chain links TRBV5-1 with TRBJ2-7; D is perhaps TRBD2 (6 bases). This CDR3 is 15 amino acids long. V was cut by 4 bases and J by 4 bases, with 18 bases left in between. The germline V gene has CDR1 SGHRS and CDR2 YFSETQ.